What follows describes a single TCR beta chain. This may be a read error: a much more frequent sequence differs by one nucleotide. Through a sample-barcoded 5' primer and a J-beta primer mix, a second PCR was run for about 6 to 12 cycles. TCRdb itself ran the 5' RACE reads through MiXCR, one entry per CDR3 protein. The profile shows 450,000 to 650,000 distinct CDR3 sequences, around 24% of them singletons. This record comes from a study of blood T cells in healthy people across ages. In germline, CDR1 is MNHEY, CDR2 SVGEGT. The V end lost 2 bases, the J end lost 1 base, and 5 bases lay between the germline ends. This CDR3 has 13 amino acids. These data were also filed under a second study, of T cells of mothers and their children. This second study notes: The M1S primer of the second PCR added sample barcodes and 2-4 random nucleotides. Mother-child pairs who were related displayed a slightly higher overlap than unrelated pairs, a difference that was non-significant.

Sequencing was carried out using blood. The TCR originated in a boy aged 10-17 years in good health. V is TRBV6-2 or TRBV6-3 and J is TRBJ1-1, with unresolved D. This chain's CDR3 is CASSYAENTEAFF. Here the CDR3 DNA reads TGTGCCAGCAGTTACGCGGAGAACACTGAAGCTTTCTTT.